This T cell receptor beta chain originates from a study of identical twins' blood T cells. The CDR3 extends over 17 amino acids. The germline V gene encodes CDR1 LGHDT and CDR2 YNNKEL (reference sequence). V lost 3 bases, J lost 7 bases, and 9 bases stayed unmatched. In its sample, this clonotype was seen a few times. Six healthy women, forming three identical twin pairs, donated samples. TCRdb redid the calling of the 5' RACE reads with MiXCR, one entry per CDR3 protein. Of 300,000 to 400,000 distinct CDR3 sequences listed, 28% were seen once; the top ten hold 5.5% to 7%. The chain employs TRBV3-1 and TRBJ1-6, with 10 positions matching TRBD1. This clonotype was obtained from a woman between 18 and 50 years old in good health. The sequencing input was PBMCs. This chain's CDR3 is CASSHPTGQGKNSPLHF. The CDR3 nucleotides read TGTGCCAGCAGCCACCCGACGGGACAGGGGAAGAATTCACCCCTCCACTTT. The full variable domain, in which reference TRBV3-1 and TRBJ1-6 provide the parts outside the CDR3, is DTAVSQTPKYLVTQMGNDKSIKCEQNLGHDTMYWYKQDSKKFLKIMFSYNNKELIINETVPNRFSPKSPDKAHLNLHINSLELGDSAVYFCASSHPTGQGKNSPLHFGNGTRLTVT.